The 27 T cell receptor beta chains reported below all come from one sample, sequenced in a study of cytomegalovirus exposure and HLA in healthy donors. PCR used 60 Vbeta primers and 13 Jbeta primers. Assay: immunoSEQ multiplex PCR; the TCRdb copy retains only in-frame clones and omits some. The table has about 170,000 clones, 80% seen once. The sequenced material came from PBMCs. The receptors here all came from a woman aged 50 to 60 in good health and CMV-seropositive.

The chain employs TRBV10-3 and TRBJ2-2; 8 bases match TRBD1. The ends lost 3 bases at V and 5 bases at J; junction bases unmatched: 5. The CDR3 contains 15 residues. The germline gives CDR1 ENHRY, CDR2 SYGVKD. The CDR3 DNA sequence: TGTGCCATCAGTGAAGGGGGACAGGTGACCGGGGAGCTGTTTTTT. Encoded protein: CAISEGGQVTGELFF.

The CDR3 loop reads CASSSGTGFGQYF. CDR3 nucleotide sequence: TGTGCCAGCAGCTCCGGGACAGGGTTTGGGCAGTACTTC. This sequence joins TRBV7-8 and TRBJ2-7; 9 bases are shared with TRBD1. The CDR3 totals 13 residues. With 4 bases clipped from V and 9 bases from J, the junction kept 7 bases outside the gene matches. The germline CDR1 and CDR2 sequences are SGHVS and FQNEAQ. The whole variable domain, filled in from reference TRBV7-8 and TRBJ2-7, reads GAGVSQSPRYKVAKRGQDVALRCDPISGHVSLFWYQQALGQGPEFLTYFQNEAQLDKSGLPSDRFFAERPEGSVSTLKIQRTQQEDSAVYLCASSSGTGFGQYFGPGTRLTVT.

This chain uses TRBV6-6 with TRBJ2-4; TRBD2 aligns across 10 bases. Trimming cost V 4 bases and J 4 bases; bases outside gene matches: 7. The CDR3 is 16 residues long. CDR1 and CDR2 from the germline V gene are MNHNY and SVGAGI (reference sequence). CDR3 bases: TGTGCCAGCAGTTTAGGGCTAGCGGGGGCGAAAAACATTCAGTACTTC. Protein: CASSLGLAGAKNIQYF.

On this clone: Its ends do not fully match the called genes, so a read error is possible. CDR3 loop: CVSSILGTLPSSNQPQHF. Here the CDR3 DNA reads TGTGTCAGTAGTATCCTCGGGACACTACCCTCGAGCAATCAGCCCCAGCATTTT. This chain connects TRBV19 to TRBJ1-5; a weak D match, TRBD1 (6 bases). This CDR3 has 18 residues. The V gene's germline CDR1 is LNHDA and CDR2 SQIVND (reference sequence).

This clone was seen just once. The chain links TRBV28 to TRBJ1-1; 8 nucleotides line up with TRBD1. Trimming cost V 8 bases and J 4 bases; bases outside gene matches: 18. CDR3 size: 17 residues. Germline assignment: CDR1 MDHEN and CDR2 SYDVKM. The CDR3 DNA reads TGTGCCAGCCTCGATGGAGGGGCAGGGGGCAGGAGCACTGAAGCTTTCTTT. Encoded protein: CASLDGGAGGRSTEAFF.

This clone has a single count. The rearrangement uses TRBV5-3 and TRBJ2-5, with 10 bases matching TRBD2. The J call is in doubt because the DNA end fits TRBJ2-7 better. TRBV5-3 is flagged as an ORF with uncertain function. This CDR3 spans 18 amino acids. Written as DNA, the CDR3 is TGTGCCAGAAGCTTATGTTATAAGCGGTGGGGACTAGCGAACGAGCAGTACTTC. This gives the protein CARSLCYKRWGLANEQYF.

This chain links TRBV7-3 with TRBJ1-2, with 8 bases aligning to TRBD1. The CDR3 is 16 amino acids. CDR1 and CDR2 (germline): SGHTA, FQGTGA. Unmatched junction bases numbered 11, after V lost 6 bases and J lost 2 bases. CDR3 in amino acids: CASRSRQGLYNYGYTF. The CDR3 DNA is TGTGCCAGCAGATCGAGACAGGGGCTATACAACTATGGCTACACCTTC.

The J gene is TRBJ2-3, the V gene TRBV7-2; 8 bases are a match to TRBD2. With 2 bases clipped from V and 1 base from J, the junction kept 5 bases outside the gene matches. Per the germline V gene, CDR1 is SGHTA and CDR2 is FQGNSA. CDR3 length equals 16 residues. The CDR3 DNA follows: TGTGCCAGCAGCTTATCCACCGGGAGGGGCACAGATACGCAGTATTTT. Its protein product is CASSLSTGRGTDTQYF.

This clone has a single count. The genes are TRBV7-9 and TRBJ2-7, with no clear D. V was trimmed by 5 bases and J by 2 bases, leaving 13 bases between them. Germline values: CDR1 SEHNR, CDR2 FQNEAQ (reference sequence). The CDR3 sequence is 14 residues long. CDR3 DNA: TGTGCCAGCAGCCCCGTACTTCACGCCTACGAGCAGTACTTC. Amino acids: CASSPVLHAYEQYF.

This clone was seen only a few times. The germline gene is not matched at one end of the junction; a read error may be the cause. This chain uses TRBV7-9 with TRBJ1-3, with 8 bases matching TRBD1. The CDR3 extends over 15 amino acids. Germline V gives CDR1 SEHNR, CDR2 FQNEAQ (reference sequence). CDR3 nucleotide sequence: TGTTCCAGCAGCCCAGGACAGGGCTCTGGAAACACCATATATTTT. Residues: CSSSPGQGSGNTIYF.

This clone was seen just once. The chain joins TRBV10-3 to TRBJ1-6; 8 bases align to TRBD1. Per germline, CDR1 ENHRY and CDR2 SYGVKD. With V trimmed by 6 bases and J by 7 bases, 8 bases remained unmatched. This CDR3 region has 15 residues. The CDR3 DNA reads TGTGCCATCAGGGCCGACAGGGGAAGGAATTCACCCCTCCACTTT. This gives the protein CAIRADRGRNSPLHF.

The chain couples TRBV28 to TRBJ2-7; 7 bases line up with TRBD1. Unmatched junction bases numbered 10, after V lost 5 bases and J lost 3 bases. The CDR3 is 15 amino acids. Germline assignment: CDR1 MDHEN and CDR2 SYDVKM. The chain's CDR3 is CASSPRGLRVYEQYF. Here the CDR3 DNA reads TGTGCCAGCAGTCCTAGGGGGCTTCGAGTCTACGAGCAGTACTTC. The full variable domain, rest sourced from reference TRBV28 and TRBJ2-7, is DVKVTQSSRYLVKRTGEKVFLECVQDMDHENMFWYRQDPGLGLRLIYFSYDVKMKEKGDIPEGYSVSREKKERFSLILESASTNQTSMYLCASSPRGLRVYEQYFGPGTRLTVT.

The chain links TRBV7-2 to TRBJ2-1; 7 nucleotides line up with TRBD2. Trimming took 4 bases from V and 3 from J; bases not matched to a gene: 3. The CDR3 contains 14 residues. Germline V lookup: CDR1 SGHTA, CDR2 FQGNSA. CDR3 coding DNA: TGTGCCAGCAGCTCCCGGGACTACTACAATGAGCAGTTCTTC. Protein product: CASSSRDYYNEQFF. Together with reference TRBV7-2 and TRBJ2-1, the CDR3 gives the full variable domain: GAGVSQSPSNKVTEKGKDVELRCDPISGHTALYWYRQSLGQGLEFLIYFQGNSAPDKSGLPSDRFSAERTGGSVSTLTIQRTQQEDSAVYLCASSSRDYYNEQFFGPGTRLTVL.

The rearrangement joins TRBV18 to TRBJ2-4; 7 positions match TRBD1. The V gene end was trimmed by 6 bases and the J gene end by 6 bases; junction bases not matched to a gene: 8. CDR1 and CDR2 from the germline V gene are KGHSH and LQKENI. The CDR3 consists of 14 residues. The CDR3 DNA reads TGTGCCAGCTCCCCGGACAGGACCATAAACATTCAGTACTTC. Its protein product is CASSPDRTINIQYF.

The chain has TRBV14 and TRBJ1-2; D is uncertain. Germline V CDR1 and CDR2: SGHDN, FVKESK. This CDR3 is built from 15 residues. V lost 4 bases to trimming and J lost 3 bases, with 15 bases between them. As DNA, the CDR3 is TGTGCCAGCAGCCGCGGGTCCTGGGCATACTATGGCTACACCTTC. It codes for CASSRGSWAYYGYTF.

The genes are TRBV6-1 and TRBJ1-2; D is uncertain. The CDR3 loop spans 14 amino acids. Trimming left V 6 bases short and J 0 bases short, with 11 bases between. Germline values: CDR1 MNHNS, CDR2 SASEGT. The CDR3 loop is CASSQLGANYGYTF. The DNA of the CDR3 is TGTGCCAGCAGCCAGCTCGGGGCTAACTATGGCTACACCTTC.

The V and J genes are TRBV30 and TRBJ1-6; D is undetermined. Germline CDR1 reads GTSNPN; CDR2 reads SVGIG (reference sequence). V gave up 4 bases and J gave up 8 bases, with 12 bases separating them. The CDR3 is 13 residues long. CDR3 sequence (DNA): TGTGCCTGGACAGAGGTTTTTGATTCACCCCTCCACTTT. This sequence encodes CAWTEVFDSPLHF.

The chain joins TRBV7-2 to TRBJ2-5; 12 positions match TRBD2. Germline CDR1 is SGHTA and CDR2 is FQGNSA. CDR3 length: 16 residues. Trimming at V came to 5 bases and at J to 5 bases, leaving 9 bases not matched to a gene. The CDR3: CASSRGLAGLTETQYF. CDR3 in DNA: TGTGCCAGCAGCCGTGGACTAGCGGGATTGACCGAGACCCAGTACTTC.

The sample holds a few counts of this clone. The rearrangement links TRBV6-6 to TRBJ1-4; TRBD1 matches 7 bases. This CDR3 spans 14 amino acids. Germline V gene lookup returns CDR1 MNHNY and CDR2 SVGAGI (reference sequence). The junction had 9 bases not matched to a gene; V was cut back by 7 bases and J by 7 bases. CDR3 protein: CASISDRVGEKLFF. The CDR3 nucleotides are TGTGCCAGCATCTCCGACAGGGTTGGTGAAAAACTGTTTTTT.

The chain joins TRBV19 to TRBJ2-7; D is possibly TRBD1 (5 bases). Trimming removed 2 bases at V and 1 base at J, with 15 bases between. CDR1 is LNHDA, CDR2 SQIVND, per germline (reference sequence). This CDR3 has 16 amino acids. The CDR3: CASSIRSGIPSYEQYF. The CDR3 bases are TGTGCCAGTAGTATAAGATCAGGGATTCCTTCCTACGAGCAGTACTTC.

V gene TRBV29-1 combines with J gene TRBJ2-1, with 10 bases fitting TRBD2. Germline V gives CDR1 SQVTM, CDR2 ANQGSEA. There are 17 residues in the CDR3. The trim removed 5 bases at V and 12 bases at J, leaving 22 bases unmatched. The CDR3 nucleotides are TGCAGCGTTTGGCGGAGGCCTAGCGGGAGTTTGGTTGAGGGGCAGTTCTTC. It translates to CSVWRRPSGSLVEGQFF.

The CDR3 DNA follows: TGCGCCAGCAGCTTGGGGCCCCCACTAGCGAGACGCACAGATACGCAGTATTTT. Protein product: CASSLGPPLARRTDTQYF. This rearrangement joins TRBV5-1 to TRBJ2-3, with TRBD2 matching over 7 bases. Trimming removed 0 bases from V and 1 base from J; junction bases left unmatched: 11. The CDR3 loop spans 18 amino acids. Germline CDR1 reads SGHRS; CDR2 reads YFSETQ.

The chain recombines TRBV7-9 with TRBJ2-7; 7 nucleotides line up with TRBD1. The V segment lost 1 base and the J segment 6 bases; nucleotides outside the gene matches: 6. This CDR3 comprises 14 residues. Germline V gene data show CDR1 as SEHNR and CDR2 as FQNEAQ (reference sequence). CDR3 bases: TGTGCCAGCAGCTTAGACAGGGGTAGGGCCGAGCAGTACTTC. Its translation is CASSLDRGRAEQYF.

This chain uses TRBV19 with TRBJ2-3; maybe TRBD1 (6 bases). Germline CDR1 is LNHDA and CDR2 is SQIVND (reference sequence). Deletions cut 1 base from V and 0 bases from J, with 14 bases between. The length of the CDR3 is 17 residues. The CDR3 reads CASSIGFGTGSTDTQYF. CDR3 sequence (DNA): TGTGCCAGTAGTATAGGGTTCGGCACAGGGAGCACAGATACGCAGTATTTT.

This clone has only a few counts. This chain connects TRBV5-1 to TRBJ2-1; TRBD1 agrees at 8 bases. The V gene's germline CDR1 is SGHRS and CDR2 YFSETQ. Trimming took 7 bases from V and 7 from J; bases not matched to a gene: 13. This CDR3 contains 15 residues. This CDR3 is CASSDRERSGNEQFF. CDR3 nucleotides: TGCGCCAGCTCGGACAGGGAACGGTCGGGAAATGAGCAGTTCTTC.

V gene TRBV9 combines with J gene TRBJ2-2; 11 bases line up with TRBD1. There are 16 residues in the CDR3. The junction had 5 bases not matched to a gene; V was cut back by 2 bases and J by 5 bases. Per the germline V gene, CDR1 is SGDLS and CDR2 is YYNGEE. The CDR3 reads CASSVRDRGGTGELFF. In nucleotides, the CDR3 is TGTGCCAGCAGCGTCCGGGACAGGGGGGGGACCGGGGAGCTGTTTTTT.

This clone appeared a single time. The chain carries TRBV6-1 and TRBJ2-1; 10 nucleotides agree with TRBD2. This CDR3 spans 16 amino acids. Trimming removed 4 bases from V and 10 bases from J; junction bases left unmatched: 13. CDR1 is MNHNS and CDR2 is SASEGT in the germline V gene. CDR3: CASSASGGGPYGEQFF. CDR3 nucleotides: TGTGCCAGCAGTGCGAGCGGGGGGGGGCCCTACGGGGAGCAGTTCTTC.